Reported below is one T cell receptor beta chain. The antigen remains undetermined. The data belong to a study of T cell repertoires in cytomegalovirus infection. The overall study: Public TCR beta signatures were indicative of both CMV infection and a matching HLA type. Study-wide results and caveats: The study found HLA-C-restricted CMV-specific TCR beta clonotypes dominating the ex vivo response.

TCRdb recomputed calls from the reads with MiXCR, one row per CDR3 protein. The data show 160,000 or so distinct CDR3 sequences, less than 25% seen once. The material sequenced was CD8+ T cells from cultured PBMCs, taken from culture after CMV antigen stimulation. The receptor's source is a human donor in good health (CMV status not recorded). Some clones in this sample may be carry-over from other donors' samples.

Here the CDR3 reads CASSPAGDPSYEQYF. The DNA for the CDR3 is TGTGCCAGCAGCCCGGCGGGGGACCCCTCCTACGAGCAGTACTTC. The chain recombines TRBV7-2 with TRBJ2-7, with 7 bases lining up with TRBD2. The CDR3 runs 15 residues. V lost 5 bases and J lost 0; bases outside the gene matches: 7. Germline loops: CDR1 SGHTA, CDR2 FQGNSA.